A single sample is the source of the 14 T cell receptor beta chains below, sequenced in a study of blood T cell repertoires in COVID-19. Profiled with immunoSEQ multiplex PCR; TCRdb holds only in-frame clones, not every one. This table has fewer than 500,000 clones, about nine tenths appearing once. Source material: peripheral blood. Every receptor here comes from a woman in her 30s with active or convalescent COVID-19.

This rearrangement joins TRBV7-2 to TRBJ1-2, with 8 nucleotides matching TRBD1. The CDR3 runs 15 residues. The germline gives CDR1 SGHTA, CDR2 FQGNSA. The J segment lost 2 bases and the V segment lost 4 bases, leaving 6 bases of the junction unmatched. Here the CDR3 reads CASSSPGTGNYGYTF. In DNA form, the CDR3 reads TGTGCCAGCAGCTCTCCCGGGACAGGAAACTATGGCTACACCTTC.

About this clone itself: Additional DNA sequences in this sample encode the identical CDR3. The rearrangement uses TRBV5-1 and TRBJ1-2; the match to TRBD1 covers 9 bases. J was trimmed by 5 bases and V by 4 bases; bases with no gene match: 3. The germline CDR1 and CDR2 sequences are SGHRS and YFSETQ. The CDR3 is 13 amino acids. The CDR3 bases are TGCGCCAGCAGCCCGGGACAGGGATATGGCTACACCTTC. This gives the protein CASSPGQGYGYTF.

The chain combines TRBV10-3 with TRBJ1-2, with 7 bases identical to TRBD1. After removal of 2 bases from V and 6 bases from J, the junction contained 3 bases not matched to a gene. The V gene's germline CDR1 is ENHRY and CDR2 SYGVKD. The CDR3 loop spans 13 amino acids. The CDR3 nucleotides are TGTGCCATCAGTGAGGGACAGGTGGATGGCTACACCTTC. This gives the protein CAISEGQVDGYTF.

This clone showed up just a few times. Written as DNA, the CDR3 is TGTGCCAGCAGTTACACTAGTGGACAGGGCCGGGATACGCAGTATTTT. Amino acid sequence: CASSYTSGQGRDTQYF. The rearrangement links TRBV6-2 or TRBV6-3 to TRBJ2-3; the match to TRBD1 covers 8 bases. V gave up 2 bases and J gave up 6 bases; unmatched junction bases: 10. The CDR3 length is 16 residues. Per germline, CDR1 MNHEY and CDR2 SVGEGT.

The CDR3 spells CASSNRDRQETQYF. The CDR3 DNA reads TGCGCCAGCAGCAACCGGGACAGGCAAGAGACCCAGTACTTC. The rearrangement uses TRBV5-1 and TRBJ2-5; the match to TRBD1 covers 8 bases. Losses at the gene ends were 4 bases for V and 2 bases for J; bases not matched to a gene: 4. CDR1 and CDR2 (germline): SGHRS, YFSETQ. The CDR3 runs to 14 residues.

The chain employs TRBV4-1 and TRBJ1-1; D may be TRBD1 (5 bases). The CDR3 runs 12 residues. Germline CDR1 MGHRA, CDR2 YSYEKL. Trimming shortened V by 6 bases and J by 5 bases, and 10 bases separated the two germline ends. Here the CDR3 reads CASSVGGTEAFF. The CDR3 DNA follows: TGCGCCAGCAGTGTGGGGGGGACTGAAGCTTTCTTT.

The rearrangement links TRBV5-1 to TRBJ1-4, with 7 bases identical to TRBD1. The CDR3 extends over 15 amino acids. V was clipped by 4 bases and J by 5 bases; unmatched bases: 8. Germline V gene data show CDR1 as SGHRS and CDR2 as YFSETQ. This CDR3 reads CASSPSGTVNEKLFF. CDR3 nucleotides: TGCGCCAGCAGCCCATCCGGGACAGTAAATGAAAAACTGTTTTTT.

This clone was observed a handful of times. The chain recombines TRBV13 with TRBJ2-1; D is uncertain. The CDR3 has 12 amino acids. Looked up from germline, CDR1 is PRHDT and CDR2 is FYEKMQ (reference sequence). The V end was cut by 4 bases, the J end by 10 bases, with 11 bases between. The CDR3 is CASSSPYSEQFF. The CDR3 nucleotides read TGTGCCAGCAGCTCCCCTTACTCGGAGCAGTTCTTC.

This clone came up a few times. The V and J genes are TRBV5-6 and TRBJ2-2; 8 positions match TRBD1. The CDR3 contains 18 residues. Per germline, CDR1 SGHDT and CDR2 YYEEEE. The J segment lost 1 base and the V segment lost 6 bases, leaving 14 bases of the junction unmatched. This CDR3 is CASNIRSWDRLNTGELFF. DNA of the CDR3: TGTGCCAGCAACATAAGATCCTGGGACAGGTTGAACACCGGGGAGCTGTTTTTT.

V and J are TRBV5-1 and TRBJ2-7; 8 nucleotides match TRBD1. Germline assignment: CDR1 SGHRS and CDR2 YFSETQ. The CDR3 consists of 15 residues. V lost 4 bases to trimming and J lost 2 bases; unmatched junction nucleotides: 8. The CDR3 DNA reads TGCGCCAGCAGCCTTGCGGGACAGGCGGCCTACGAGCAGTACTTC. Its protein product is CASSLAGQAAYEQYF.

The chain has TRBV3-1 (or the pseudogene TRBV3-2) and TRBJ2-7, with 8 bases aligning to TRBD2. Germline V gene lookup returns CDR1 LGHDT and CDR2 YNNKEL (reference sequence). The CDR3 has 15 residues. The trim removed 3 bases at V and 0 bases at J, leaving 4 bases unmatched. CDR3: CASSQSGGYSYEQYF. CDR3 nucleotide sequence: TGTGCCAGCAGCCAGAGCGGGGGCTACTCCTACGAGCAGTACTTC.

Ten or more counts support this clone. In DNA, the CDR3 is TGTGCCAGCACCCAGGGGGCTGGTGGGGCCAACGTCCTGACTTTC. Protein: CASTQGAGGANVLTF. This sequence joins TRBV5-5 and TRBJ2-6, with 8 bases matching TRBD1. The CDR3 runs 15 residues. Germline CDR1 reads SGHKS; CDR2 reads YYEKEE (reference sequence). Trimming removed 6 bases from V and 3 bases from J; junction bases left unmatched: 5.

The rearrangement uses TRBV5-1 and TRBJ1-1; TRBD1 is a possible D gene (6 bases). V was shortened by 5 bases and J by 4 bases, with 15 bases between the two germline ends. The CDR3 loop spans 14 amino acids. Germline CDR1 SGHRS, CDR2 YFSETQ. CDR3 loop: CASSVQGHTTEAFF. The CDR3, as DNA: TGCGCCAGCAGTGTCCAGGGACATACCACTGAAGCTTTCTTT.

In nucleotides, the CDR3 is TGTGCCAGCAGCTTGGGCCAGGTTGGATTTACTGGGGCCAACGTCCTGACTTTC. Translated: CASSLGQVGFTGANVLTF. The chain joins TRBV5-4 to TRBJ2-6, with D unresolved. CDR1 is SGHNT, CDR2 YYREEE, per germline (reference sequence). V was cut by 0 bases and J by 2 bases, with 15 bases left in between. The length of the CDR3 is 18 residues. The full variable domain, in which reference TRBV5-4 and TRBJ2-6 provide the parts outside the CDR3, is ETGVTQSPTHLIKTRGQQVTLRCSSQSGHNTVSWYQQALGQGPQFIFQYYREEENGRGNFPPRFSGLQFPNYSSELNVNALELDDSALYLCASSLGQVGFTGANVLTFGAGSRLTVL.